Listed here are 23 T cell receptor beta chains from one sample, sequenced in a study of OX40 agonist ivuxolimab in advanced cancers. Assay used: immunoSEQ multiplex PCR; TCRdb lists only in-frame clones, some missing. The sample has 55,000 to 65,000 clones, about 85% seen once. The sequencing used CD4+ or CD8+ T cells sorted from blood, collected in a trial of the OX40 agonist ivuxolimab. The receptors were sampled from an adult with an advanced solid tumor such as melanoma, head and neck, liver or kidney cancer.

The rearrangement links TRBV27 to TRBJ2-7, with 7 bases that match TRBD2. This CDR3 has 13 amino acids. The germline V gene encodes CDR1 MNHEY and CDR2 SMNVEV (reference sequence). V shed 6 bases, J shed 6 bases, and the junction held 8 bases outside the gene matches. The DNA for the CDR3 is TGTGCCAGCAGCGTCTGGACTAGGGCCGAGCAGTACTTC. Its translation: CASSVWTRAEQYF.

This chain joins TRBV4-2 and TRBJ1-2, with 7 nucleotides matching TRBD1. Unmatched junction bases numbered 13, after V lost 5 bases and J lost 1 base. Germline CDR1 reads LGHNA; CDR2 reads YNFKEQ. The CDR3 extends over 17 amino acids. For the CDR3, the DNA is TGTGCCAGCAGCATTACAGGGGCGCGGGATATTAACTATGGCTACACCTTC. It codes for CASSITGARDINYGYTF.

The V call is TRBV6-4, the J call TRBJ2-1; 13 positions match TRBD2. J lost 9 bases, V lost 6 bases, and 5 bases had no gene match. The germline CDR1 and CDR2 sequences are MRHNA and SNTAGT. The CDR3 consists of 14 residues. The CDR3 here is CASSLLAGGVEQFF. The DNA for the CDR3 is TGTGCCAGCAGCTTACTAGCGGGAGGGGTTGAGCAGTTCTTC.

V usage is TRBV7-9 and J usage is TRBJ1-1; no reliable D call. Trimming removed 3 bases at V and 3 bases at J, with 8 bases between. CDR1 SEHNR and CDR2 FQNEAQ come from the germline V gene (reference sequence). The CDR3 runs 13 residues. The CDR3 DNA reads as TGTGCCAGCAGCTTTGTGGGGTACACTGAAGCTTTCTTT. It encodes CASSFVGYTEAFF.

This clone was seen only a few times. The genes are TRBV7-8 and TRBJ2-2; 7 nucleotides line up with TRBD2. The CDR3 runs 14 residues. V lost 1 base, J lost 8 bases, and 4 bases stayed unmatched. Germline V CDR1 and CDR2: SGHVS, FQNEAQ. CDR3: CASSLERGRGELFF. CDR3 nucleotide sequence: TGTGCCAGCAGCTTAGAGCGGGGAAGGGGGGAGCTGTTTTTT.

Here the CDR3 reads CAIVESPGLGSEQYF. The CDR3 coding sequence is TGTGCCATCGTGGAAAGTCCCGGGCTCGGTAGCGAGCAGTACTTC. The chain has TRBV10-3 and TRBJ2-7; D is unclear. In germline, CDR1 is ENHRY, CDR2 SYGVKD. V dropped 8 bases and J dropped 6 bases, with 23 bases sitting between them. The length of the CDR3 is 15 residues.

J is TRBJ1-4 and V is TRBV6-5, with D unclear. Germline V gene sequence: CDR1 MNHEY, CDR2 SVGAGI. CDR3 size: 15 residues. The V gene lost 6 bases and the J gene lost 5 bases, with 16 bases spanning the gap. The CDR3 nucleotides read TGTGCCAGCAGAACTACCTGGCAGGAGAATGAAAAACTGTTTTTT. It translates to CASRTTWQENEKLFF.

V gene TRBV19 combines with J gene TRBJ2-1; maybe TRBD2 (6 bases). Germline values: CDR1 LNHDA, CDR2 SQIVND (reference sequence). This CDR3 contains 14 residues. Trimming pared 9 bases from V and 4 bases from J, leaving 16 bases between. CDR3 region: CASHRAEGYNEQFF. CDR3 DNA sequence: TGTGCCAGCCACCGAGCGGAGGGATACAATGAGCAGTTCTTC.

This chain uses TRBV5-1 with TRBJ2-3; 10 positions match TRBD2. The CDR3 loop spans 15 amino acids. Germline lookup yields CDR1 SGHRS and CDR2 YFSETQ. With 4 bases clipped from V and 6 bases from J, the junction kept 8 bases outside the gene matches. CDR3 bases: TGCGCCAGCAGCCAGCCTAGCGGGAGCAGGGATACGCAGTATTTT. This sequence encodes CASSQPSGSRDTQYF.

The chain joins TRBV28 to TRBJ1-1; D perhaps matches TRBD1 (5 bases). Looked up from germline, CDR1 is MDHEN and CDR2 is SYDVKM. V dropped 1 base and J dropped 7 bases, with 7 bases sitting between them. The length of the CDR3 is 12 residues. The CDR3 spells CASSLSTVEAFF. The CDR3 nucleotides are TGTGCCAGCAGTTTATCGACAGTTGAAGCTTTCTTT.

The V and J genes are TRBV5-1 and TRBJ2-5; D gene unclear. The CDR3 totals 12 residues. With 4 bases removed from V and 5 bases from J, the gap between germline ends came to 9 bases. From germline, CDR1 is SGHRS and CDR2 YFSETQ. The CDR3 sequence: CASSERRETQYF. The CDR3 bases are TGCGCCAGCAGCGAGAGACGGGAGACCCAGTACTTC.

The chain couples TRBV15 to TRBJ2-7; TRBD2 agrees at 9 bases. V shed 5 bases and J 3 bases; nucleotides not matched to a gene: 8. CDR3 length: 15 residues. CDR1 is LNHNV, CDR2 YYDKDF, per germline (reference sequence). The CDR3 region has the DNA TGTGCCACCAGCGTGATTGGTAGCGGGAGCTACGAGCAGTACTTC. Translating it yields CATSVIGSGSYEQYF.

This clone was detected only a few times. This chain links TRBV18 with TRBJ2-7; no definite D call. V dropped 2 bases and J dropped 3 bases, with 2 bases sitting between them. Germline-derived CDR1 and CDR2 are KGHSH and LQKENI. CDR3 length: 11 amino acids. CDR3 DNA sequence: TGTGCCAGCTCACCAGACTACGAGCAGTACTTC. Protein product: CASSPDYEQYF.

V gene TRBV6-1 combines with J gene TRBJ1-6, with unresolved D. There are 15 residues in the CDR3. Between the trimmed V and J ends, which lost 2 bases and 1 base, there was a span of 6 bases. The germline V gene has CDR1 MNHNS and CDR2 SASEGT. The CDR3 nucleotides read TGTGCCAGCAGTGAAATAGGGTCCTATAATTCACCCCTCCACTTT. Residues: CASSEIGSYNSPLHF.

The chain combines TRBV7-2 with TRBJ2-1; tentatively, D is TRBD2 (7 bases). V lost 1 base and J 4 bases, leaving 11 bases between the germline ends. This CDR3 has 15 amino acids. The V gene's germline CDR1 is SGHTA and CDR2 FQGNSA. The CDR3 spells CASSLDAGAYNEQFF. DNA for the CDR3: TGTGCCAGCAGCTTAGACGCGGGGGCTTACAATGAGCAGTTCTTC.

The rearrangement uses TRBV1 and TRBJ2-7; TRBD2, the table's D call, was not compared with the DNA. TRBV1 is a documented pseudogene. The CDR3 has 12 residues. CDR3 in amino acids: CTQSGSSYEQYF. The CDR3 nucleotides are TGCACTCAAAGCGGGTCCTCCTACGAGCAGTACTTC.

CDR3 sequence (DNA): TGTGCCAGCAGCCAAAACCTCGCCTCGGGCGGGACGGGCGGTCAGCCCCAGCATTTT. Translating gives CASSQNLASGGTGGQPQHF. The chain is built from TRBV7-2 and TRBJ1-5; perhaps TRBD1 as D (5 bases). Germline values: CDR1 SGHTA, CDR2 FQGNSA. This CDR3 has 19 residues. Between the trimmed V and J ends, which lost 5 bases and 6 bases, there was a span of 29 bases.

This clone was picked up one time. The chain carries TRBV5-1 and TRBJ2-2; perhaps TRBD1 as D (5 bases). This CDR3 is 14 amino acids long. With 1 base removed from V and 7 bases from J, the gap between germline ends came to 11 bases. Germline values: CDR1 SGHRS, CDR2 YFSETQ. CDR3 DNA sequence: TGCGCCAGCAGCTTGACTCAGGGTAACGGGGAGCTGTTTTTT. This sequence encodes CASSLTQGNGELFF.

This clone was observed a few times. V usage is TRBV7-8 and J usage is TRBJ1-1; D uncertain. The CDR3 consists of 14 residues. Between the trimmed V and J ends, which lost 2 bases and 1 base, there was a span of 8 bases. Germline V gene sequence: CDR1 SGHVS, CDR2 FQNEAQ. CDR3 residues: CASSLSAGNTEAFF. As DNA, the CDR3 is TGTGCCAGCAGCTTAAGCGCAGGGAACACTGAAGCTTTCTTT.

This clone was seen just once. The chain employs TRBV29-1 and TRBJ1-1, with D perhaps matching TRBD1 (6 bases). This CDR3 region has 12 residues. Trimming took off 6 bases at V and 4 bases at J, with 12 bases between the two ends. Germline V lookup: CDR1 SQVTM, CDR2 ANQGSEA. DNA of the CDR3: TGCAGCGTGAGCTGGGGGGCCACTGAAGCTTTCTTT. Translation gives CSVSWGATEAFF.

This chain uses TRBV23-1 with TRBJ2-2; D possibly uses TRBD1 or TRBD2 (5 bases each). TRBV23-1 is marked as an open reading frame, function uncertain. The ends were cut back, 6 bases at V and 4 bases at J, with 9 bases in the middle. The CDR3 covers 13 residues. DNA of the CDR3: TGCGCCAGCAGGGGGGTAGGCACCGGGGAGCTGTTTTTT. It translates to CASRGVGTGELFF.

This clone was counted once. This rearrangement joins TRBV6-1 to TRBJ1-1, with D possibly matching TRBD1 (6 bases). The CDR3 length is 15 residues. Trimming stripped 3 bases from V and 1 base from J, with 12 bases between. Germline-derived CDR1 and CDR2 are MNHNS and SASEGT. The CDR3 DNA reads TGTGCCAGCAGTGACTTGGGGGCTTCGAACACTGAAGCTTTCTTT. This codes for CASSDLGASNTEAFF.

The chain combines TRBV2 with TRBJ2-7; the D is unclear. Germline V CDR1 and CDR2: SNHLY, FYNNEI. The V and J ends lost 4 bases and 0 bases respectively, with 7 bases between them. The CDR3 runs 13 residues. CDR3: CASSGDSSYEQYF. DNA of the CDR3: TGTGCCAGCAGTGGCGACTCCTCCTACGAGCAGTACTTC.